Below are 28 T cell receptor beta chains sequenced from a single sample in a study of Graves' ophthalmopathy and Graves' hyperthyroidism. Amplification of the TCR beta CDR3 regions used RNA transcripts (as template). HTBI primers were employed in first-round RT-PCR, then a second-round multiplex PCR followed. One entry per CDR3 protein, called by TCRdb with MiXCR from the multiplex PCR reads. The sample lists approximately 410,000 distinct CDR3 sequences, about 16% seen once, with roughly 7% in the top ten. The source material was peripheral blood. These TCRs come from a woman between 18 and 29 years old with stable Graves' hyperthyroidism.

This chain links TRBV7-6 with TRBJ2-7, with 10 positions matching TRBD2. The CDR3 loop spans 16 amino acids. V was pared by 2 bases and J by 2 bases, with 6 bases of the junction left unmatched. CDR1 is SGHVS and CDR2 is FNYEAQ in the germline V gene. CDR3 loop: CASSLLAGESPYEQYF. The CDR3 DNA reads TGTGCCAGCAGCTTACTAGCGGGGGAATCGCCCTACGAGCAGTACTTC.

This clonotype was picked up many times. The genes are TRBV24-1 and TRBJ2-2; 7 bases match TRBD1. Germline trimming cut 1 base from V and 1 base from J; bases unmatched to any gene: 5. The CDR3 runs 17 residues. Germline V gene data show CDR1 as KGHDR and CDR2 as SFDVKD. CDR3 DNA: TGTGCCACCAGTGATTTAGGACAGGTTAAGAACACCGGGGAGCTGTTTTTT. Its translation: CATSDLGQVKNTGELFF.

This clonotype was recorded at least ten times. The CDR3 region is CASSIGTGITEAFF. CDR3 DNA: TGTGCCAGTAGTATAGGGACAGGGATTACTGAAGCTTTCTTT. This chain connects TRBV19 to TRBJ1-1; 8 bases fit TRBD1. The CDR3 is made up of 14 amino acids. V dropped 1 base and J dropped 5; count of bases not matched to a gene: 3. The V gene's germline CDR1 is LNHDA and CDR2 SQIVND (reference sequence).

The chain uses TRBV15 and TRBJ1-2; D is unresolved. Looked up from germline, CDR1 is LNHNV and CDR2 is YYDKDF (reference sequence). The CDR3 consists of 14 residues. V lost 0 bases and J lost 2, with 7 bases in between. The CDR3 is CATSRDGVNYGYTF. For the CDR3, the DNA is TGTGCCACCAGCAGAGATGGGGTAAACTATGGCTACACCTTC.

Many counts were recorded for this clonotype. V and J are TRBV11-2 and TRBJ2-2; 10 bases are a match to TRBD2. The junction had 14 bases not matched to a gene; V was cut back by 5 bases and J by 5 bases. CDR1 and CDR2 (germline): SGHAT, FQNNGV. The CDR3 has 18 amino acids. The CDR3 sequence is CASSPWERGGRRTGELFF. For the CDR3, the DNA is TGTGCCAGCAGCCCCTGGGAGCGGGGGGGCCGGAGGACCGGGGAGCTGTTTTTT. Full variable domain (rest looked up from reference TRBV11-2 and TRBJ2-2): EAGVAQSPRYKIIEKRQSVAFWCNPISGHATLYWYQQILGQGPKLLIQFQNNGVVDDSQLPKDRFSAERLKGVDSTLKIQPAKLEDSAVYLCASSPWERGGRRTGELFFGEGSRLTVL.

The rearrangement joins TRBV12-3 or TRBV12-4 to TRBJ1-1, with D unresolved. This CDR3 is built from 14 residues. V gave up 5 bases and J gave up 0 bases, with 10 bases separating them. The CDR3 DNA sequence: TGTGCCAGCAGTATAATTGGGGTGAACACTGAAGCTTTCTTT. This translates into CASSIIGVNTEAFF.

This clonotype has at least ten counts. The rearrangement joins TRBV2 to TRBJ2-7, with no clear D. Trimming took off 4 bases at V and 2 bases at J, with 9 bases between the two ends. The CDR3 extends over 13 amino acids. Germline V gives CDR1 SNHLY, CDR2 FYNNEI. CDR3 DNA: TGTGCCAGCAGTGGGGCACCCACCTACGAGCAGTACTTC. This gives the protein CASSGAPTYEQYF. Looking up the rest from reference TRBV2 and TRBJ2-7 gives the full variable domain: EPEVTQTPSHQVTQMGQEVILRCVPISNHLYFYWYRQILGQKVEFLVSFYNNEISEKSEIFDDQFSVERPDGSNFTLKIRSTKLEDSAMYFCASSGAPTYEQYFGPGTRLTVT.

The chain carries TRBV20-1 and TRBJ1-5, with D unresolved. Germline-derived CDR1 and CDR2 are DFQATT and SNEGSKA (reference sequence). The CDR3 runs to 13 residues. Trimming stripped 3 bases from V and 5 bases from J, with 11 bases between. CDR3 bases: TGCAGTGCTAGTCGGCAGGCAGATCAGCCCCAGCATTTT. Encoded protein: CSASRQADQPQHF.

V gene TRBV20-1 combines with J gene TRBJ2-7, with 7 bases fitting TRBD2. CDR1 DFQATT and CDR2 SNEGSKA come from the germline V gene (reference sequence). The CDR3 runs to 14 residues. After removal of 0 bases from V and 6 bases from J, the junction contained 8 bases not matched to a gene. CDR3 protein: CSAREGLDLGEQYF. The CDR3 DNA is TGCAGTGCTAGAGAAGGACTAGATTTGGGCGAGCAGTACTTC.

This clonotype showed up many times. The J gene is TRBJ1-6, the V gene TRBV20-1; no definite D call. The CDR3 is made up of 16 amino acids. Looked up from germline, CDR1 is DFQATT and CDR2 is SNEGSKA (reference sequence). Trimming left V 0 bases short and J 3 bases short, with 12 bases between. DNA of the CDR3: TGCAGTGCTAGAGATATCCGGGGAAACTATAATTCACCCCTCCACTTT. Translated, it gives CSARDIRGNYNSPLHF.

There are many counts of this clonotype. The CDR3 region is CASSEGPGTIQYF. CDR3 nucleotide sequence: TGTGCCAGCAGTGAAGGTCCAGGGACCATTCAGTACTTC. The chain has TRBV6-4 and TRBJ2-4; possibly TRBD1 or TRBD2 for D (5 bases each). There are 13 residues in the CDR3. With 3 bases removed from V and 9 bases from J, the gap between germline ends came to 12 bases. The germline V gene has CDR1 MRHNA and CDR2 SNTAGT.

The V and J genes are TRBV12-3 or TRBV12-4 and TRBJ1-5; no clear D. V was trimmed by 5 bases and J by 9 bases, leaving 14 bases between them. This CDR3 is 13 amino acids long. For the CDR3, the DNA is TGTGCCAGCAGTACCACTCTGGCCTCGCCCCAGCATTTT. It encodes CASSTTLASPQHF.

This chain uses TRBV4-2 with TRBJ1-3; no clear D gene. Per the germline V gene, CDR1 is LGHNA and CDR2 is YNFKEQ. V was cut by 2 bases and J by 3 bases, with 11 bases left in between. The CDR3 extends over 15 amino acids. The CDR3 is CASSQSLRDGNTIYF. CDR3 nucleotide sequence: TGTGCCAGCAGCCAATCCTTAAGGGATGGAAACACCATATATTTT.

In its sample, this clonotype was seen many times. CDR3 nucleotides: TGCAGCGTTGCTAGACAGGGGGTTGACTATGGCTACACCTTC. Its protein is CSVARQGVDYGYTF. This chain links TRBV29-1 with TRBJ1-2; 9 bases fit TRBD1. This CDR3 is built from 14 residues. With 4 bases clipped from V and 3 bases from J, the junction kept 6 bases outside the gene matches. Germline CDR1 SQVTM, CDR2 ANQGSEA.

This clonotype came up once. This sequence may be a read error, since a much larger clone differs from it by one base. V gene TRBV6-1 combines with J gene TRBJ1-2, with D possibly TRBD1 on 6 matching bases. The germline gives CDR1 MNHNS, CDR2 SASEGT. The CDR3 runs to 11 residues. This chain's CDR3 is CAGRPGAGYTF. DNA of the CDR3: TGTGCCGGCAGGCCAGGGGCCGGCTACACCTTC.

This clonotype has at least ten counts. This sequence joins TRBV18 and TRBJ1-1, with D perhaps TRBD1 (5 bases). V was cut by 3 bases and J by 1 base, with 12 bases left in between. There are 15 residues in the CDR3. CDR1 and CDR2 from the germline V gene are KGHSH and LQKENI. The CDR3 coding sequence is TGTGCCAGCTCACCCTTGGACGGGGGGAACACTGAAGCTTTCTTT. Protein: CASSPLDGGNTEAFF.

The V and J genes are TRBV12-3 or TRBV12-4 and TRBJ2-7; D is perhaps TRBD1 (6 bases). V was trimmed by 2 bases and J by 7 bases, leaving 15 bases between them. The CDR3 loop spans 14 amino acids. CDR3 DNA: TGTGCCAGCAGTTTAATGGCAGGGGTTAGAGAGCAGTACTTC. This codes for CASSLMAGVREQYF.

The rearrangement links TRBV18 to TRBJ1-2, with a possible D match to TRBD1 (5 bases). CDR3 length: 15 residues. CDR1 KGHSH and CDR2 LQKENI come from the germline V gene. The V end lost 3 bases, the J end lost 4 bases, and 15 bases lay between the germline ends. The CDR3, as DNA: TGTGCCAGCTCACCGACTGACAGCCCGTTCTATGGCTACACCTTC. Encoded protein: CASSPTDSPFYGYTF.

The sample holds many counts of this clonotype. V and J are TRBV7-8 and TRBJ2-2; a weak D match, TRBD2 (5 bases). The V and J ends lost 5 bases and 9 bases respectively, with 13 bases between them. In germline, CDR1 is SGHVS, CDR2 FQNEAQ. CDR3 length: 13 residues. The CDR3 sequence is CASSLGSRRELFF. CDR3 sequence (DNA): TGTGCCAGCAGCCTAGGGAGTCGGCGGGAGCTGTTTTTT. The whole variable domain, remainder taken from reference TRBV7-8 and TRBJ2-2, is GAGVSQSPRYKVAKRGQDVALRCDPISGHVSLFWYQQALGQGPEFLTYFQNEAQLDKSGLPSDRFFAERPEGSVSTLKIQRTQQEDSAVYLCASSLGSRRELFFGEGSRLTVL.

This clonotype has ten or more counts. The chain carries TRBV6-5 and TRBJ2-2; D remains unclear. The CDR3 has 13 amino acids. Per the germline V gene, CDR1 is MNHEY and CDR2 is SVGAGI. The V end lost 5 bases, the J end lost 3 bases, and 7 bases lay between the germline ends. The CDR3 region is CASSILYTGELFF. In DNA, the CDR3 is TGTGCCAGCAGTATTTTATACACCGGGGAGCTGTTTTTT.

The chain uses TRBV12-3 or TRBV12-4 and TRBJ1-1, with a weak D call TRBD1 (6 bases). V lost 7 bases and J 3 bases, leaving 18 bases between the germline ends. CDR3 length: 15 amino acids. The CDR3 region is CASTGNRGPDTEAFF. CDR3 bases: TGTGCCAGCACCGGGAACCGGGGGCCCGACACTGAAGCTTTCTTT.

This clonotype has at least ten counts. This chain joins TRBV20-1 and TRBJ1-2; D is perhaps TRBD1 (5 bases). CDR1 is DFQATT and CDR2 is SNEGSKA in the germline V gene (reference sequence). The ends were cut back, 2 bases at V and 3 bases at J, with 10 bases in the middle. The CDR3 is 13 residues long. The CDR3 loop is CSARSGTHYGYTF. The CDR3 DNA follows: TGCAGTGCTAGAAGCGGGACCCACTATGGCTACACCTTC.

In its sample, this clonotype was seen many times. The chain uses TRBV20-1 and TRBJ2-7, with 10 bases matching TRBD2. The CDR3 runs 15 residues. Germline-derived CDR1 and CDR2 are DFQATT and SNEGSKA (reference sequence). V lost 1 base, J lost 6 bases, and 9 bases stayed unmatched. In DNA, the CDR3 is TGCAGTGCTAGAGTTAGCGGGGGGCCCTGGGGCGAGCAGTACTTC. Amino acid sequence: CSARVSGGPWGEQYF.

The table lists this clonotype with many counts. The chain is built from TRBV5-1 and TRBJ1-3; 10 bases are shared with TRBD1. Germline loops: CDR1 SGHRS, CDR2 YFSETQ. The V and J ends lost 4 bases and 0 bases, in that order; junction bases with no gene match: 7. The CDR3 runs 17 residues. The CDR3 DNA follows: TGCGCCAGCAGCCCGGGACAGGGGCATGGCTCTGGAAACACCATATATTTT. Protein: CASSPGQGHGSGNTIYF.

This clonotype has a count of ten or more. The V gene is TRBV5-1, the J gene TRBJ1-2; no clear D gene. Germline lookup yields CDR1 SGHRS and CDR2 YFSETQ. Deletions cut 4 bases from V and 8 bases from J, with 15 bases between. The CDR3 loop spans 13 amino acids. Here the CDR3 DNA reads TGCGCCAGCAGCCCCGAAGGGCCGGAGGGCTACACCTTC. It codes for CASSPEGPEGYTF.

This clonotype was seen a few times. The gene calls are TRBV9 and TRBJ2-7; the D gene is possibly TRBD2 (6 bases). Looked up from germline, CDR1 is SGDLS and CDR2 is YYNGEE. This CDR3 has 13 residues. Trimming stripped 0 bases from V and 6 bases from J, with 10 bases between. The CDR3 nucleotides are TGTGCCAGCAGCGTAGGGGGGGAAGGCGAGCAGTACTTC. It is translated as CASSVGGEGEQYF.

In this sample, this clonotype turned up many times. The chain links TRBV7-3 to TRBJ1-2; no firm D call. CDR1 and CDR2 (germline): SGHTA, FQGTGA. The CDR3 length is 13 residues. V was cut by 1 base and J by 4 bases, with 7 bases left in between. DNA for the CDR3: TGTGCCAGCAGCTTAATGGCAGGCTATGGCTACACCTTC. Translation gives CASSLMAGYGYTF.

In this sample, this clonotype turned up many times. V gene TRBV7-6 combines with J gene TRBJ1-2; TRBD1 matches 7 bases. The ends lost 4 bases at V and 7 bases at J; junction bases unmatched: 6. The V gene's germline CDR1 is SGHVS and CDR2 FNYEAQ. This CDR3 comprises 13 residues. The CDR3 is CASSSTGEAGYTF. CDR3 sequence (DNA): TGTGCCAGCAGCTCTACAGGGGAGGCTGGCTACACCTTC.